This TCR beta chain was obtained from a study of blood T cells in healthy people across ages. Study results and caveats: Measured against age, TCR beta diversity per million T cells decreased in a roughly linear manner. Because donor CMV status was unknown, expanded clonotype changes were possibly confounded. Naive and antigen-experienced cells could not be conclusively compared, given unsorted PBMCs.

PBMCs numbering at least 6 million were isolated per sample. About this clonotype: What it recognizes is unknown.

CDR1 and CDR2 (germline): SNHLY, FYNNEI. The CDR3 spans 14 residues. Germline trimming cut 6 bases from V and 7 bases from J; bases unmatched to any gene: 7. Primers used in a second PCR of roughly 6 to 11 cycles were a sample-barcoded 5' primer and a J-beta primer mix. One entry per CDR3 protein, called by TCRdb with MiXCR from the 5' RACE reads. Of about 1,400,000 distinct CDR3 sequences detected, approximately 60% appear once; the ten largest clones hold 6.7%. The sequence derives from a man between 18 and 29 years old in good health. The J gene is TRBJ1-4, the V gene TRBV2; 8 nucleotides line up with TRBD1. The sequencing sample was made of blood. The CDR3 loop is CASSGDRGIEKLFF. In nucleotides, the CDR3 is TGTGCCAGCAGCGGAGACAGGGGAATTGAAAAACTGTTTTTT.